One sample yielded the 4 T cell receptor beta chains listed below, sequenced in a study of control samples from healthy donors and cancer patients. The protocol was immunoSEQ multiplex PCR, while the TCRdb copy is restricted to in-frame clones and leaves out a portion. The sample gives over 150,000 clones, just over 90% of which show up once; more than 1.3% is in the top ten. Sequenced sample: blood. The receptor source for this set is a man in his thirties or forties in good health.

J is TRBJ2-1 and V is TRBV6-4; 8 nucleotides match TRBD2. J lost 7 bases, V lost 5 bases, and 7 bases had no gene match. This CDR3 has 14 amino acids. Germline V gives CDR1 MRHNA, CDR2 SNTAGT. CDR3 sequence reads: CASSISGKGNEQFF. In DNA, the CDR3 is TGTGCCAGCAGTATTAGCGGGAAGGGTAATGAGCAGTTCTTC.

The CDR3 protein is CASAEPGQEQYF. The CDR3 DNA follows: TGTGCCAGCGCGGAACCGGGACAAGAGCAGTACTTC. The chain recombines TRBV27 with TRBJ2-7; weak D call: TRBD1 (6 bases). The germline V and J ends were trimmed by 8 bases and 7 bases, with 15 bases remaining between them. The CDR3 has 12 amino acids. Germline loops: CDR1 MNHEY, CDR2 SMNVEV (reference sequence).

The gene calls are TRBV5-4 and TRBJ2-3, with TRBD1 identical over 11 bases. This CDR3 spans 15 amino acids. The germline V gene has CDR1 SGHNT and CDR2 YYREEE (reference sequence). Germline trimming cut 4 bases from V and 2 bases from J; bases unmatched to any gene: 3. In DNA, the CDR3 is TGTGCCAGCAGCCGGGACAGGGGGAACACAGATACGCAGTATTTT. It is translated as CASSRDRGNTDTQYF.

The chain uses TRBV7-9 and TRBJ1-2; TRBD1 matches 11 bases. The CDR3 consists of 15 residues. With V trimmed by 5 bases and J by 8 bases, 10 bases remained unmatched. In germline, CDR1 is SEHNR, CDR2 FQNEAQ (reference sequence). The CDR3 DNA is TGTGCCAGCAGCCCCGGTCCGGGACAGGGGGGAGGCTACACCTTC. Its translation: CASSPGPGQGGGYTF.